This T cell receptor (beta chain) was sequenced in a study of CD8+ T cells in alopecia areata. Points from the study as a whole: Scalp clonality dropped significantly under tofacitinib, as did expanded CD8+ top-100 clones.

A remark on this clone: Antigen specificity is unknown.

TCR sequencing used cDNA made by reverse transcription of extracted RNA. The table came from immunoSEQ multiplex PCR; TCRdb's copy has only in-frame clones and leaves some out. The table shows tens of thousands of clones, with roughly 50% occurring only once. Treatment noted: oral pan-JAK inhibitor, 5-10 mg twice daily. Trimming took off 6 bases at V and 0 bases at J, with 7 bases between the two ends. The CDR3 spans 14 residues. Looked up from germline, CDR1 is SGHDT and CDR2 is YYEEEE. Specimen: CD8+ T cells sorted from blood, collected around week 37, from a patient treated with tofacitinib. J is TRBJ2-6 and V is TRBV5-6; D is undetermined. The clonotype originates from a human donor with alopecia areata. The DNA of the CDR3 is TGTGCCAGCATCGAGGACTCTGGGGCCAACGTCCTGACTTTC. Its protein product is CASIEDSGANVLTF.